The source of this TCR beta chain is a study of PD-1 blockade in mismatch repair-deficient tumors. The V and J ends lost 4 bases and 3 bases, in that order; junction bases with no gene match: 11. Germline CDR1 is SGHVS and CDR2 is FNYEAQ. The CDR3 loop spans 16 amino acids. Data came from immunoSEQ multiplex PCR; TCRdb stores just in-frame clones and leaves some out. The repertoire includes tens of thousands of clones, roughly 80% of them detected once, and roughly 6% sits in the top ten. This clone was detected a few times. The V call is TRBV7-6, the J call TRBJ2-7; TRBD2 matches 8 bases. The receptor was isolated from an adult with mismatch repair-deficient cancer. Sequenced here: peripheral blood, sampled 2 weeks after starting pembrolizumab. Here the CDR3 reads CASSSHLVGTSYEQYF. The CDR3 DNA reads TGTGCCAGCAGCTCCCACCTTGTCGGGACTAGCTACGAGCAGTACTTC.